This TCR beta chain was sequenced for a study of blood T cell repertoires in COVID-19. CDR3 size: 15 residues. Germline V gives CDR1 MGHRA, CDR2 YSYEKL. The V and J ends lost 5 bases and 2 bases, in that order; junction bases with no gene match: 8. Produced via immunoSEQ multiplex PCR; TCRdb's table is partial and in-frame only. The sample records approximately 440,000 clones, roughly 88% being singletons. The sequence was obtained from a woman aged 45-60 years with COVID-19, enrolled during active disease. The sample consisted of peripheral blood. The chain uses TRBV4-1 and TRBJ1-2; 7 bases are shared with TRBD1. The CDR3 DNA is TGCGCCAGCAGCTCCAGACAGGGCCGGAACTATGGCTACACCTTC. It codes for CASSSRQGRNYGYTF.